Listed below are T cell receptor beta chains from one sample, sequenced in a study of OX40 agonist ivuxolimab in advanced cancers. Produced via immunoSEQ multiplex PCR; TCRdb's table is partial and in-frame only. Here the sample spans just over 95,000 clones, around 90% being singletons. The sequencing here drew on CD4+ or CD8+ T cells sorted from blood, taken in a trial of the OX40 agonist ivuxolimab. These receptors came from an adult with an advanced solid tumor such as melanoma, head and neck, liver or kidney cancer. Both conserved end residues are part of each CDR3. D genes are given only for firm matches. Rows give clone size only sometimes, using once, few, many, or a class for an expanded clone.

abundance: -; v_gene: TRBV30; j_gene: TRBJ2-7; d_gene: -; CDR3aa: CAWSAQGYEQYF; CDR3nt: TGTGCCTGGAGTGCCCAGGGCTACGAGCAGTACTTC
abundance: -; v_gene: TRBV27; j_gene: TRBJ2-7; d_gene: TRBD1; CDR3aa: CASSSLFRDRGSYEQYF; CDR3nt: TGTGCCAGCAGTTCCCTCTTTAGGGACAGGGGATCCTACGAGCAGTACTTC
abundance: once; v_gene: TRBV6-1; j_gene: TRBJ2-3; d_gene: -; CDR3aa: CASSRWPSTDTQYF; CDR3nt: TGTGCCAGCAGTAGGTGGCCTAGCACAGATACGCAGTATTTT
abundance: -; v_gene: TRBV6-1; j_gene: TRBJ1-5; d_gene: -; CDR3aa: CASSEPFRGGGQPQHF; CDR3nt: TGTGCCAGCAGTGAACCATTCCGGGGTGGGGGTCAGCCCCAGCATTTT
abundance: -; v_gene: TRBV10-3; j_gene: TRBJ1-5; d_gene: TRBD1; CDR3aa: CAISDTGDGNQPQHF; CDR3nt: TGTGCCATCAGTGACACAGGGGACGGCAATCAGCCCCAGCATTTT
abundance: -; v_gene: TRBV27; j_gene: TRBJ2-1; d_gene: TRBD2; CDR3aa: CASSSRTSGYNEQFF; CDR3nt: TGTGCCAGCAGCTCCAGGACTAGCGGTTACAATGAGCAGTTCTTC
abundance: -; v_gene: TRBV6-6; j_gene: TRBJ2-3; d_gene: -; CDR3aa: CASQQTQTSTDTQYF; CDR3nt: TGTGCCAGCCAACAGACGCAGACTAGCACAGATACGCAGTATTTT
abundance: few; v_gene: TRBV6-1; j_gene: TRBJ1-1; d_gene: TRBD1; CDR3aa: CASSVYRGVEAFF; CDR3nt: TGTGCCAGCAGTGTGTACAGGGGGGTTGAAGCTTTCTTT
abundance: -; v_gene: TRBV10-3; j_gene: TRBJ1-6; d_gene: TRBD1; CDR3aa: CAIGQGFNSPLHF; CDR3nt: TGTGCCATCGGACAGGGTTTTAATTCACCCCTCCACTTT
abundance: -; v_gene: TRBV30; j_gene: TRBJ1-6; d_gene: -; CDR3aa: CAWIQLGPGARNSPLHF; CDR3nt: TGTGCCTGGATCCAACTAGGGCCAGGGGCAAGAAATTCACCCCTCCACTTT
abundance: -; v_gene: TRBV19; j_gene: TRBJ2-5; d_gene: TRBD2; CDR3aa: CASSIGGTRKETQYF; CDR3nt: TGTGCCAGTAGTATAGGAGGGACTAGGAAAGAGACCCAGTACTTC
abundance: -; v_gene: TRBV28; j_gene: TRBJ2-2; d_gene: -; CDR3aa: CASRRPELANTGELFF; CDR3nt: TGTGCCAGCAGGCGGCCCGAACTAGCGAACACCGGGGAGCTGTTTTTT
abundance: -; v_gene: TRBV29-1; j_gene: TRBJ2-2; d_gene: -; CDR3aa: CSVRDAGELFF; CDR3nt: TGCAGCGTCCGGGACGCCGGGGAGCTGTTTTTT
abundance: -; v_gene: TRBV6-5; j_gene: TRBJ1-1; d_gene: TRBD1; CDR3aa: CASSYSAGGRYTEAFF; CDR3nt: TGTGCCAGCAGTTACTCGGCAGGGGGCAGGTACACTGAAGCTTTCTTT
abundance: -; v_gene: TRBV19; j_gene: TRBJ1-3; d_gene: TRBD1; CDR3aa: CASGTGGENTIYF; CDR3nt: TGTGCCAGTGGGACAGGGGGCGAAAACACCATATATTTT
abundance: once; v_gene: TRBV19; j_gene: TRBJ1-1; d_gene: -; CDR3aa: CASSIPGHLNTEAFF; CDR3nt: TGTGCCAGTAGTATCCCGGGACACCTGAACACTGAAGCTTTCTTT
abundance: -; v_gene: TRBV25-1; j_gene: TRBJ1-1; d_gene: -; CDR3aa: CASSDNRAGTEAFF; CDR3nt: TGTGCCAGCAGTGATAATAGGGCTGGAACTGAAGCTTTCTTT
abundance: -; v_gene: TRBV19; j_gene: TRBJ2-2; d_gene: -; CDR3aa: CASSIGSVGGTGELFF; CDR3nt: TGTGCCAGTAGTATAGGGTCGGTTGGGGGTACCGGGGAGCTGTTTTTT
abundance: -; v_gene: TRBV5-1; j_gene: TRBJ1-3; d_gene: TRBD1; CDR3aa: CASSLGDRGSGNTIYF; CDR3nt: TGCGCCAGCAGCTTGGGGGACAGGGGCTCTGGAAACACCATATATTTT
abundance: -; v_gene: TRBV4-1; j_gene: TRBJ2-3; d_gene: TRBD2; CDR3aa: CASSQQPLNGGLGTDTQYF; CDR3nt: TGCGCCAGCAGCCAACAACCTCTAAACGGGGGGTTGGGTACAGATACGCAGTATTTT
abundance: -; v_gene: TRBV4-2; j_gene: TRBJ1-1; d_gene: -; CDR3aa: CASSLGARSNTEAFF; CDR3nt: TGTGCCAGCAGCTTGGGCGCCCGTTCCAACACTGAAGCTTTCTTT
abundance: -; v_gene: TRBV28; j_gene: TRBJ1-3; d_gene: -; CDR3aa: CASLRTVGGNTIYF; CDR3nt: TGTGCCAGCTTAAGGACAGTTGGGGGAAACACCATATATTTT
abundance: -; v_gene: TRBV28; j_gene: TRBJ2-5; d_gene: -; CDR3aa: CASRRLQGRETQYF; CDR3nt: TGTGCCAGCAGACGCCTACAGGGGAGGGAGACCCAGTACTTC
abundance: -; v_gene: TRBV6-5; j_gene: TRBJ1-3; d_gene: -; CDR3aa: CASSYSTGNTIYF; CDR3nt: TGTGCCAGCAGTTACTCGACGGGCAACACCATATATTTT
abundance: -; v_gene: TRBV6-1; j_gene: TRBJ2-5; d_gene: TRBD1; CDR3aa: CASSNPGQGRLQQYF; CDR3nt: TGTGCCAGCAGCAACCCGGGACAGGGAAGATTGCAGCAGTACTTC
abundance: -; v_gene: TRBV7-9; j_gene: TRBJ2-1; d_gene: -; CDR3aa: CASSLVQATYNEQFF; CDR3nt: TGTGCCAGCAGCTTAGTCCAGGCAACCTACAATGAGCAGTTCTTC
abundance: -; v_gene: TRBV5-1; j_gene: TRBJ1-4; d_gene: -; CDR3aa: CASTPSGRGGEKLFF; CDR3nt: TGCGCCAGCACGCCCAGCGGGAGGGGCGGTGAAAAACTGTTTTTT